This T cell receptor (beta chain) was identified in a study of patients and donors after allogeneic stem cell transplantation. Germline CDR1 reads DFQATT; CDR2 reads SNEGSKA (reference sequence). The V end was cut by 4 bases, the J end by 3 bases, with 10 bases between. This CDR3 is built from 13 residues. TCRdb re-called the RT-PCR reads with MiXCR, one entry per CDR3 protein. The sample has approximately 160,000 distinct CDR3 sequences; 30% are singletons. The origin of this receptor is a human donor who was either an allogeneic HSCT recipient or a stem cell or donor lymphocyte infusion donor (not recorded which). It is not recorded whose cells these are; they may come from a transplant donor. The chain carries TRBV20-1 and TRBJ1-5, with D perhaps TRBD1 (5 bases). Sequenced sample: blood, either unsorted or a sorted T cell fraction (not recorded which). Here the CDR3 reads CSATDSSNQPQHF. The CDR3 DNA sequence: TGCAGTGCTACCGACAGCTCCAATCAGCCCCAGCATTTT.